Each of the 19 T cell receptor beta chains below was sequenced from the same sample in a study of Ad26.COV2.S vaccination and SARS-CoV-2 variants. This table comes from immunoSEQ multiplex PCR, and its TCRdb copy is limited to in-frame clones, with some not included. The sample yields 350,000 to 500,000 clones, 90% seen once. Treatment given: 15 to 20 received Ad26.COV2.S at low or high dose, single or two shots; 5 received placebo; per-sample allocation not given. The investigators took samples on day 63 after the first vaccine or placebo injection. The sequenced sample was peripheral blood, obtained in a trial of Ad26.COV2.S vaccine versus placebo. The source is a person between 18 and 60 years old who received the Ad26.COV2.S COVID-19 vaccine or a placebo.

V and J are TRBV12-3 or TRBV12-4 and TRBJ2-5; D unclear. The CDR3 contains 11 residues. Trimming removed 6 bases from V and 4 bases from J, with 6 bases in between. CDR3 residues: CASRGRETQYF. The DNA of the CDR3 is TGTGCCAGCAGGGGTAGAGAGACCCAGTACTTC.

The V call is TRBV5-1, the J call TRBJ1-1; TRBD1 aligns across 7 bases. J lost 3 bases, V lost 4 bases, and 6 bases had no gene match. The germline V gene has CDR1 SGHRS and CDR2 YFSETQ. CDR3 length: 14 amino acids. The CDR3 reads CASSHRGMDTEAFF. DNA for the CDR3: TGCGCCAGCAGCCACAGGGGAATGGACACTGAAGCTTTCTTT.

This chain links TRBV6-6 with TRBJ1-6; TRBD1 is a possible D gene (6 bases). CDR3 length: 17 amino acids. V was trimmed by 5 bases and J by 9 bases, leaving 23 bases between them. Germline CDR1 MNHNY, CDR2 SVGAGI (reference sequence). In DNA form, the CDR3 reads TGTGCCAGCAGTCCACAAGCAGGGGCTGTTCCCTCTTCACCCCTCCACTTT. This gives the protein CASSPQAGAVPSSPLHF.

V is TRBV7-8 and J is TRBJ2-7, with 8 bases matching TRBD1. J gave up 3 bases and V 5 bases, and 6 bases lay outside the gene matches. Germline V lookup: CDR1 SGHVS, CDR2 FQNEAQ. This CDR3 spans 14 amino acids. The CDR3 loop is CASSERDRNYEQYF. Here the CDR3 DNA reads TGTGCCAGCAGCGAAAGGGACAGGAACTACGAGCAGTACTTC.

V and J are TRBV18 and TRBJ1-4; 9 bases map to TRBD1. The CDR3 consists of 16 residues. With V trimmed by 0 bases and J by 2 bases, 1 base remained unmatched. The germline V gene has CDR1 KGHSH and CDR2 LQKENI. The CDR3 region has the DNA TGTGCCAGCTCACCACCGGGGACAGGGACTAATGAAAAACTGTTTTTT. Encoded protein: CASSPPGTGTNEKLFF.

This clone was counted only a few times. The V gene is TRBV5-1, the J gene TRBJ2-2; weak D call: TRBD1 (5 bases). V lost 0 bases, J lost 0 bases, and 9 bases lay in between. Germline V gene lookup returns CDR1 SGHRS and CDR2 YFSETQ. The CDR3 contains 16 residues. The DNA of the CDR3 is TGCGCCAGCAGCTTGGGGTGGACAACGAACACCGGGGAGCTGTTTTTT. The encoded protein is CASSLGWTTNTGELFF.

This CDR3 reads CASSPKLADEQYF. CDR3 sequence (DNA): TGTGCCAGCTCACCAAAACTAGCCGACGAGCAGTACTTC. V gene TRBV18 combines with J gene TRBJ2-7, with D tentatively TRBD2 (6 bases). Trimming removed 2 bases from V and 5 bases from J, with 10 bases in between. CDR3 size: 13 residues. Germline loops: CDR1 KGHSH, CDR2 LQKENI. Full variable domain (missing parts from reference TRBV18 and TRBJ2-7): NAGVMQNPRHLVRRRGQEARLRCSPMKGHSHVYWYRQLPEEGLKFMVYLQKENIIDESGMPKERFSAEFPKEGPSILRIQQVVRGDSAAYFCASSPKLADEQYFGPGTRLTVT.

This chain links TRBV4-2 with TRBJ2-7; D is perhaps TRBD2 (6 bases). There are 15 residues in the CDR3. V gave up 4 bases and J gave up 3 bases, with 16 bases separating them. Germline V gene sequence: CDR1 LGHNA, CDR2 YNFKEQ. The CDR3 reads CASSLGTAEGYEQYF. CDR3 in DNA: TGTGCCAGCAGCCTAGGGACGGCGGAGGGCTACGAGCAGTACTTC.

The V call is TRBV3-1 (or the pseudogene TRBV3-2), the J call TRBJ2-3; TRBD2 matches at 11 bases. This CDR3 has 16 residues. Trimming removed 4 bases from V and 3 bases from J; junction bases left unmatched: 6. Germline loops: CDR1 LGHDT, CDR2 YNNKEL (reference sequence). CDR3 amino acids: CASSPLAGGGTDTQYF. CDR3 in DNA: TGTGCCAGCAGCCCCTTAGCGGGAGGGGGGACAGATACGCAGTATTTT.

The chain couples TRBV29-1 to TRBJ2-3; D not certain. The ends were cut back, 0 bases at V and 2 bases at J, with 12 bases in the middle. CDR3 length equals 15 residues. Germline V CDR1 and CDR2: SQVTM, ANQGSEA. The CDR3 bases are TGCAGCGTTGAAGAGCTAGGGCAGATCACAGATACGCAGTATTTT. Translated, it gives CSVEELGQITDTQYF.

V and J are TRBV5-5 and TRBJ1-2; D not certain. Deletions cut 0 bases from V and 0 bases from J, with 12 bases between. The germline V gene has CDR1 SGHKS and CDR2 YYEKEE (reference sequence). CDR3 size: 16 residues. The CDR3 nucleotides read TGTGCCAGCAGCTTGGGTTTGATTGCAGCTAACTATGGCTACACCTTC. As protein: CASSLGLIAANYGYTF.

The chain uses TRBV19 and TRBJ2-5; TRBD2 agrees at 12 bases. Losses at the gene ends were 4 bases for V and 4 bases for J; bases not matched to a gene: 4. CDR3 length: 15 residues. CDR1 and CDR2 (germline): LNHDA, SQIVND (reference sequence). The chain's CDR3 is CASSNLAGGLETQYF. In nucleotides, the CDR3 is TGTGCCAGTAGTAACCTAGCGGGAGGGTTAGAGACCCAGTACTTC. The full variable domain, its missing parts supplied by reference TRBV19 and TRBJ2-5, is DGGITQSPKYLFRKEGQNVTLSCEQNLNHDAMYWYRQDPGQGLRLIYYSQIVNDFQKGDIAEGYSVSREKKESFPLTVTSAQKNPTAFYLCASSNLAGGLETQYFGPGTRLLVL.

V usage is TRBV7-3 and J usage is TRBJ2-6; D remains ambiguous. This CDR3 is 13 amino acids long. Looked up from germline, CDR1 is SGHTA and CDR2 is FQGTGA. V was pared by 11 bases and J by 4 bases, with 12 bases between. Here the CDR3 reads CASGRAGANVLTF. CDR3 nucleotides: TGTGCCTCCGGTAGGGCGGGGGCCAACGTCCTGACTTTC.

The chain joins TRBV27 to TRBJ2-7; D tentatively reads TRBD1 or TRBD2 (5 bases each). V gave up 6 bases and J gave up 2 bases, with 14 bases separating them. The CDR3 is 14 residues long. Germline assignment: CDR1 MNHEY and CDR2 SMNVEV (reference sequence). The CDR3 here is CASSLSGPPYEQYF. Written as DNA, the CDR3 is TGTGCCAGCAGCCTTTCGGGGCCCCCCTACGAGCAGTACTTC.

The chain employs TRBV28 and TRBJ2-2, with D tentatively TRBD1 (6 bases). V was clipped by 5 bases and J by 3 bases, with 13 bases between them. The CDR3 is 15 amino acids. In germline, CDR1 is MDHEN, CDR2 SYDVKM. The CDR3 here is CASSIPQGYTGELFF. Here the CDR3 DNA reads TGTGCCAGCAGTATTCCACAGGGATACACCGGGGAGCTGTTTTTT.

In DNA, the CDR3 is TGTGCCTGGAACGGGGGGTTGTCAGATACGCAGTATTTT. It specifies CAWNGGLSDTQYF. The chain couples TRBV30 to TRBJ2-3, with 7 bases identical to TRBD2. Germline trimming cut 4 bases from V and 4 bases from J; bases unmatched to any gene: 5. Germline CDR1 and CDR2: GTSNPN and SVGIG (reference sequence). This CDR3 is built from 13 residues.

The CDR3 DNA sequence: TGCAGCGTCCCTGGACAGGGATGGACCGGGGAGCTGTTTTTT. Its translation: CSVPGQGWTGELFF. The chain links TRBV29-1 to TRBJ2-2, with 8 nucleotides matching TRBD1. CDR1 is SQVTM, CDR2 ANQGSEA, per germline. The CDR3 totals 14 residues. V dropped 6 bases and J dropped 5; count of bases not matched to a gene: 8.

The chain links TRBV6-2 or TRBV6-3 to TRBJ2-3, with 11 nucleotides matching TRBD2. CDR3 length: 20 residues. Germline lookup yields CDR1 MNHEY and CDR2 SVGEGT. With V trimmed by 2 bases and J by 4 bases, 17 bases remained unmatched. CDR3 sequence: CASSYTRVIAGGPAADTQYF. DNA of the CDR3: TGTGCCAGCAGTTACACCCGCGTGATAGCGGGAGGGCCGGCGGCAGATACGCAGTATTTT.

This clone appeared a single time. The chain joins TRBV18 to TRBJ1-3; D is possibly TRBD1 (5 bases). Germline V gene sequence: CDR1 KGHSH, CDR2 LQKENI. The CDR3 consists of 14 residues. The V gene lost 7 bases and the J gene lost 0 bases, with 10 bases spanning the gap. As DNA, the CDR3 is TGTGCCAGCTGCCCGACAGTCTCTGGAAACACCATATATTTT. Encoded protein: CASCPTVSGNTIYF.